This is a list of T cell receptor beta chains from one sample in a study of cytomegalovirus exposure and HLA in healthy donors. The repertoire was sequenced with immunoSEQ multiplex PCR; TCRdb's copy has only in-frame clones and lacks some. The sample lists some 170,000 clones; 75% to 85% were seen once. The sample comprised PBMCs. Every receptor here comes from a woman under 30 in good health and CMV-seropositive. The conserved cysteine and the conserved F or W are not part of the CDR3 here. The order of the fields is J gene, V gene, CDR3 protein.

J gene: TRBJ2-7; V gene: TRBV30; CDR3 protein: AWRERQGGLGEQY
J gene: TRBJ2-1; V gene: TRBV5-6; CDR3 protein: ASSLALQGVDEQF
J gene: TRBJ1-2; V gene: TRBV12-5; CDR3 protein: ASGYGTASGYT
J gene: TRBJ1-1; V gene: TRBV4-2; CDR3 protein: ASSPTVGAGTEAF
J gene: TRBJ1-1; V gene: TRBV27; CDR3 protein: ASSQTVNTEAF
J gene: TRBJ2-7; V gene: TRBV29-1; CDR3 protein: SVPASRSSYEQY
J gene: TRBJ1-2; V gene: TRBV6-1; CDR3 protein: ASSSDRALYGYT
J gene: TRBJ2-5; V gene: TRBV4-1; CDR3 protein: ASSQEQGFGETQY
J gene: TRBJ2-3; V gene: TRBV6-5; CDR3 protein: ASSSTGGIDTQY
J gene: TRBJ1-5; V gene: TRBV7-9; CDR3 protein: ASSLRVEGNQPQH
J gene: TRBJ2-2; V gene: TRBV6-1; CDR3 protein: ASSDRGRTGELF
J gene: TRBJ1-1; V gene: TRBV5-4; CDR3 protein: ASSRRGLNTEAF
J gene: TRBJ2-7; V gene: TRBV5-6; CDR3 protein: ASSLLGLAGSYEQY
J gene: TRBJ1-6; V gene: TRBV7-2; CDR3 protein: ASSLQWQGNSPLH
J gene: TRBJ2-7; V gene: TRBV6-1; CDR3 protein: ASSEVAGEGREQY
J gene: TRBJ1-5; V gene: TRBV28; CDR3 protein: ASRKGRRISYQPQH
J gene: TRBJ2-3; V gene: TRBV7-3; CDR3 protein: ASSLRGGYTDTQY
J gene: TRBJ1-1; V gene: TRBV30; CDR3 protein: AWSDTSPGQGNTEAF
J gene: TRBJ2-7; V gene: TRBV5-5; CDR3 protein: ASSLGQGVYEQY
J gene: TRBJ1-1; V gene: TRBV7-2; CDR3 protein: ASIPRGLTEAF
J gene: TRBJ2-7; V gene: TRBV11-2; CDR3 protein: ASSPNRHLASYEQY
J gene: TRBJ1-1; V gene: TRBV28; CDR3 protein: ASSLKFPDYMNTEAF
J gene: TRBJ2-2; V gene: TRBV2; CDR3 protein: ASSVSGSTGELF
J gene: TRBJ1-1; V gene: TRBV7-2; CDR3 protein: ASSLRTGGNTEAF
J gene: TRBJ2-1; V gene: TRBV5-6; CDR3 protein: ASTPGTIYNEQF
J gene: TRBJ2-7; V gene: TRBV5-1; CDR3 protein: ASSLGDNSYEQY
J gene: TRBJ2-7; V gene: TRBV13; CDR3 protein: ASSFRQGVQY
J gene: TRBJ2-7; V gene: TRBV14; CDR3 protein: ASSLAGAVYEQY
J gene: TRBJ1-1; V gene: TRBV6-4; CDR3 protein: ASSAGVNTEAF
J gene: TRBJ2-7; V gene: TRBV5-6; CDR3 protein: ASSWMTSGGYEQY
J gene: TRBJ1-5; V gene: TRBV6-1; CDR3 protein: ASTAQGAQPQH
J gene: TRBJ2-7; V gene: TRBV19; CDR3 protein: ASSSLDREQY
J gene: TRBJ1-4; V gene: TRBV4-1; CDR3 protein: ASSQDRFRAGTNEKLF
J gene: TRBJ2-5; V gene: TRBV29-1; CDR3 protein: SLKSGDSQY
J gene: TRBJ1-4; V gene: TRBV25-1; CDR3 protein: ASSEYTGSGEKLF
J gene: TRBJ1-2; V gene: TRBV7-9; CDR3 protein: ASSLPRGSVYGYT
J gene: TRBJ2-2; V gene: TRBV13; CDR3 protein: ASSLSGLGGLNTGELF